Below are 8 T cell receptor beta chains sequenced from a single sample in a study of blood T cell repertoires in COVID-19. Method: immunoSEQ multiplex PCR; TCRdb's copy keeps in-frame clones and lacks some. Of 3,200 or so clones listed, approximately 92% are singletons. Sequencing was performed on peripheral blood. The receptor set was obtained from a human donor with active COVID-19. The donor label of this sample is uncertain.

The chain is built from TRBV12-3 or TRBV12-4 and TRBJ2-1; TRBD1 aligns across 7 bases. With V trimmed by 4 bases and J by 5 bases, 2 bases remained unmatched. This CDR3 has 13 residues. CDR3 nucleotide sequence: TGTGCCAGCAGTTCACAGGGGAACAATGAGCAGTTCTTC. This sequence encodes CASSSQGNNEQFF.

This clone appeared a single time. The chain uses TRBV5-4 and TRBJ2-1; 7 bases agree with TRBD2. J was trimmed by 6 bases and V by 0 bases; bases with no gene match: 6. This CDR3 region has 15 residues. Germline lookup yields CDR1 SGHNT and CDR2 YYREEE (reference sequence). CDR3 DNA: TGTGCCAGCAGCTTGGCGTTAGGCGGGGGCAATGAGCAGTTCTTC. This sequence encodes CASSLALGGGNEQFF.

This chain joins TRBV4-1 and TRBJ1-6; TRBD1 matches at 7 bases. The CDR3 is 16 residues long. The V gene's germline CDR1 is MGHRA and CDR2 YSYEKL. J lost 0 bases, V lost 4 bases, and 3 bases had no gene match. The CDR3 DNA follows: TGCGCCAGCAGCCCCCGGGACAGCTCCTATAATTCACCCCTCCACTTT. Amino acid sequence: CASSPRDSSYNSPLHF.

This chain uses TRBV6-2 or TRBV6-3 with TRBJ1-4; 8 bases line up with TRBD1. After removal of 5 bases from V and 13 bases from J, the junction contained 12 bases not matched to a gene. Germline V gives CDR1 MNHEY, CDR2 SVGEGT. This CDR3 spans 14 amino acids. The CDR3 sequence: CASSQLGQGRGLFF. The DNA of the CDR3 is TGTGCCAGCAGTCAACTCGGACAGGGCCGGGGACTGTTTTTT.

This clone was seen a handful of times. V gene TRBV29-1 combines with J gene TRBJ2-5; TRBD1 aligns across 7 bases. Germline V gene data show CDR1 as SQVTM and CDR2 as ANQGSEA. The V gene end was trimmed by 7 bases and the J gene end by 1 base; junction bases not matched to a gene: 6. The CDR3 consists of 13 residues. The CDR3 nucleotides read TGCAGCGCTCGGGACAGCCGCCAAGAGACCCAGTACTTC. The encoded protein is CSARDSRQETQYF.

Details on this clone: The junction departs from the called germline gene at one end, perhaps through a read error. The chain uses TRBV7-7 and TRBJ2-3; tentative D call: TRBD1 (6 bases). The length of the CDR3 is 15 residues. Germline CDR1 reads SSHAT; CDR2 reads FNYEAQ (reference sequence). The CDR3 protein is CASSSTGRATDTQYF. In nucleotides, the CDR3 is TGTGCTAGCAGTTCTACAGGGAGAGCCACAGATACGCAGTATTTT.

The V call is TRBV5-4, the J call TRBJ2-5; 14 positions match TRBD2. CDR3 length: 16 amino acids. Germline V lookup: CDR1 SGHNT, CDR2 YYREEE (reference sequence). J gave up 1 base and V 4 bases, and 3 bases lay outside the gene matches. Written as DNA, the CDR3 is TGTGCCAGCAGCGTCGGACTAGCGGGAGGCCAAGAGACCCAGTACTTC. Its translation is CASSVGLAGGQETQYF.

The chain employs TRBV18 and TRBJ1-2, with D hard to call. The CDR3 length is 13 residues. Per germline, CDR1 KGHSH and CDR2 LQKENI. V lost 3 bases and J 8 bases, leaving 13 bases between the germline ends. In nucleotides, the CDR3 is TGTGCCAGCTCACCGTCCAGTCCCACGGGCTACACCTTC. It specifies CASSPSSPTGYTF.